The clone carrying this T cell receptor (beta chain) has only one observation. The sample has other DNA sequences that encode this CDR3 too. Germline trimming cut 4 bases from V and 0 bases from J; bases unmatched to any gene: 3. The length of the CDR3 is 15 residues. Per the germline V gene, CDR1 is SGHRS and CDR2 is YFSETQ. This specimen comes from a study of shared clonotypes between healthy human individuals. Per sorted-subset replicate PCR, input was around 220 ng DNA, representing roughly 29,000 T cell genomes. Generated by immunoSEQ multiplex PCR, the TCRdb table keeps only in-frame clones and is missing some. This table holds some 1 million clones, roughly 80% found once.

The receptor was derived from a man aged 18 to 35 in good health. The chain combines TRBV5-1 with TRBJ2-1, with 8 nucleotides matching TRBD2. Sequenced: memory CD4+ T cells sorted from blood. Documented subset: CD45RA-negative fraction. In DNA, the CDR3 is TGCGCCAGCAGCCCGGGGGGGTTCTCCTACAATGAGCAGTTCTTC. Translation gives CASSPGGFSYNEQFF.